These 17 T cell receptor beta chains share one sample of origin, sequenced in a study of blood T cell repertoires in COVID-19. TCRdb's table, derived via immunoSEQ multiplex PCR, lists solely in-frame clones and lacks some. The sample shows some 160,000 clones, about 83% of them seen only once. The sample taken for sequencing was peripheral blood. Receptor source: a woman older than 75 with acute or convalescent COVID-19.

The genes are TRBV28 and TRBJ1-1; tentatively, D is TRBD1 (6 bases). From germline, CDR1 is MDHEN and CDR2 SYDVKM. The CDR3 sequence is 14 residues long. The V gene lost 3 bases and the J gene lost 1 base, with 9 bases spanning the gap. For the CDR3, the DNA is TGTGCCAGCAGTTTGATGACAGGGAACACTGAAGCTTTCTTT. Translation: CASSLMTGNTEAFF.

The CDR3 protein is CASSPGSLGEQYF. The CDR3 nucleotides are TGTGCCAGCAGCCCCGGGTCCCTGGGCGAGCAGTACTTC. V is TRBV14 and J is TRBJ2-7; D ambiguous. With 4 bases removed from V and 6 bases from J, the gap between germline ends came to 13 bases. The CDR3 totals 13 residues. CDR1 SGHDN and CDR2 FVKESK come from the germline V gene. Together with reference TRBV14 and TRBJ2-7, the CDR3 gives the full variable domain: EAGVTQFPSHSVIEKGQTVTLRCDPISGHDNLYWYRRVMGKEIKFLLHFVKESKQDESGMPNNRFLAERTGGTYSTLKVQPAELEDSGVYFCASSPGSLGEQYFGPGTRLTVT.

The rearrangement uses TRBV29-1 and TRBJ2-3, with 11 bases matching TRBD1. The CDR3 is 16 amino acids. Germline CDR1 is SQVTM and CDR2 is ANQGSEA. V was clipped by 4 bases and J by 3 bases; unmatched bases: 9. As DNA, the CDR3 is TGCAGCGTTGGGGGATCCGGGACAGGGGGTACAGATACGCAGTATTTT. Its translation: CSVGGSGTGGTDTQYF.

This clone came up once. J is TRBJ2-1 and V is TRBV6-6; 7 positions match TRBD2. The CDR3 loop spans 15 amino acids. The germline gives CDR1 MNHNY, CDR2 SVGAGI (reference sequence). With V trimmed by 10 bases and J by 8 bases, 17 bases remained unmatched. The CDR3 here is CATRTRQLPVHEQFF. As DNA, the CDR3 is TGTGCCACCCGGACTAGACAACTGCCTGTGCATGAGCAGTTCTTC.

The chain links TRBV19 to TRBJ1-3, with TRBD1 matching over 8 bases. V lost 5 bases, J lost 0 bases, and 3 bases stayed unmatched. The CDR3 spans 15 residues. CDR1 and CDR2 (germline): LNHDA, SQIVND (reference sequence). CDR3 region: CASSAQGDSGNTIYF. In DNA form, the CDR3 reads TGTGCCAGTAGTGCACAGGGGGACTCTGGAAACACCATATATTTT.

The chain carries TRBV4-3 and TRBJ2-7, with D tentatively TRBD1 (5 bases). The ends were cut back, 0 bases at V and 3 bases at J, with 15 bases in the middle. CDR1 LGHNA and CDR2 YSLEER come from the germline V gene. The CDR3 is 16 residues long. CDR3 residues: CASSQDLRGQSYEQYF. CDR3 DNA sequence: TGCGCCAGCAGCCAAGATTTACGTGGACAAAGCTACGAGCAGTACTTC.

Only a few counts were recorded for this clone. This chain joins TRBV7-9 and TRBJ1-1; 8 bases are a match to TRBD1. Germline loops: CDR1 SEHNR, CDR2 FQNEAQ (reference sequence). This CDR3 has 14 amino acids. The V and J ends lost 5 bases and 7 bases, in that order; junction bases with no gene match: 9. The CDR3: CASSQGQGSNEAFF. In DNA form, the CDR3 reads TGTGCCAGCAGCCAAGGACAGGGTTCAAATGAAGCTTTCTTT.

V usage is TRBV29-1 and J usage is TRBJ2-7; 10 bases agree with TRBD2. V lost 6 bases, J lost 2 bases, and 4 bases stayed unmatched. Germline CDR1 reads SQVTM; CDR2 reads ANQGSEA. The CDR3 loop spans 13 amino acids. CDR3 in amino acids: CSVIAGGTYEQYF. CDR3 DNA: TGCAGCGTAATAGCGGGAGGTACCTACGAGCAGTACTTC.

The rearrangement uses TRBV19 and TRBJ1-5, with D unclear. Germline CDR1 is LNHDA and CDR2 is SQIVND (reference sequence). V lost 11 bases, J lost 3 bases, and 11 bases lay in between. This CDR3 is 12 amino acids long. The chain's CDR3 is CAPRRSNQPQHF. The CDR3 nucleotides are TGTGCCCCCCGCAGGTCCAATCAGCCCCAGCATTTT.

The chain links TRBV3-1 (or the pseudogene TRBV3-2) to TRBJ1-2, with 8 nucleotides matching TRBD1. The CDR3 spans 15 residues. Germline trimming cut 2 bases from V and 5 bases from J; bases unmatched to any gene: 7. The V gene's germline CDR1 is LGHDT and CDR2 YNNKEL (reference sequence). The chain's CDR3 is CASSQFQGARYGYTF. The CDR3 DNA reads TGTGCCAGCAGCCAATTCCAGGGGGCTCGGTATGGCTACACCTTC.

The J gene is TRBJ2-2, the V gene TRBV19; a possible D gene is TRBD1 (6 bases). Trimming took off 3 bases at V and 5 bases at J, with 10 bases between the two ends. This CDR3 is 14 amino acids long. The germline gives CDR1 LNHDA, CDR2 SQIVND (reference sequence). In DNA, the CDR3 is TGTGCCAGTAGTATGGGGGCGCTAACCGGGGAGCTGTTTTTT. Protein product: CASSMGALTGELFF.

The CDR3 loop is CASSLGGAGNTEAFF. CDR3 coding DNA: TGTGCCAGCAGCTTGGGGGGCGCTGGGAACACTGAAGCTTTCTTT. This sequence joins TRBV5-4 and TRBJ1-1; maybe TRBD1 (5 bases). The germline CDR1 and CDR2 sequences are SGHNT and YYREEE (reference sequence). The V end lost 0 bases, the J end lost 1 base, and 10 bases lay between the germline ends. CDR3 size: 15 residues.

This clone was found a few times. The chain recombines TRBV3-1 (or the pseudogene TRBV3-2) with TRBJ2-5; 8 positions agree with TRBD2. In germline, CDR1 is LGHDT, CDR2 YNNKEL (reference sequence). V lost 5 bases, J lost 1 base, and 6 bases stayed unmatched. The CDR3 length is 15 residues. DNA for the CDR3: TGTGCCAGCAGCAGGGGACTAGTGGTCCAAGAGACCCAGTACTTC. This codes for CASSRGLVVQETQYF.

The chain couples TRBV29-1 to TRBJ1-1; TRBD1 might be the D (6 bases). The ends were cut back, 7 bases at V and 4 bases at J, with 13 bases in the middle. The CDR3 length is 12 residues. CDR1 and CDR2 from the germline V gene are SQVTM and ANQGSEA. CDR3 in DNA: TGCAGCGCCAAGACAGGCCCCACTGAAGCTTTCTTT. This gives the protein CSAKTGPTEAFF.

This chain joins TRBV11-2 and TRBJ2-2; 9 nucleotides align to TRBD2. Germline CDR1 and CDR2: SGHAT and FQNNGV. This CDR3 spans 16 amino acids. V was clipped by 6 bases and J by 4 bases; unmatched bases: 9. CDR3 in amino acids: CASRISETSGTGELFF. As DNA, the CDR3 is TGTGCCAGCAGGATTTCTGAGACTAGCGGCACCGGGGAGCTGTTTTTT.

The chain recombines TRBV27 with TRBJ2-1, with D possibly TRBD2 on 6 matching bases. V shed 8 bases and J shed 0 bases, with 17 bases lying between them. The germline gives CDR1 MNHEY, CDR2 SMNVEV (reference sequence). This CDR3 region has 16 residues. The CDR3 is CASSRSGVSSYNEQFF. The CDR3 nucleotides are TGTGCCAGCTCGAGATCGGGAGTTAGCTCCTACAATGAGCAGTTCTTC.

V is TRBV15 and J is TRBJ1-1, with 9 bases aligning to TRBD1. Germline V gene data show CDR1 as LNHNV and CDR2 as YYDKDF (reference sequence). V shed 1 base and J 5 bases; nucleotides not matched to a gene: 5. The CDR3 has 15 amino acids. The CDR3 spells CATSRVQGATTEAFF. In DNA form, the CDR3 reads TGTGCCACCAGCAGAGTACAGGGGGCCACGACTGAAGCTTTCTTT.